The sequence of this T cell receptor (beta chain) was determined in a study of cytomegalovirus exposure and HLA in healthy donors. Study-level results: Sequencing probably produced one cluster of sequence variants that were highly shared. In a later analysis, a missense DCLRE1C variant was linked to TCR beta V- and J-gene trimming. Reportedly, fewer N-insertions than the approximately 650-donor mean appeared in an Asian-associated ancestry cluster in a later analysis.

Worth noting for this clone: Its specificity is unknown.

The primer mix had 60 Vbeta and 13 Jbeta primers. Sequenced by immunoSEQ multiplex PCR; TCRdb stores in-frame clones only, minus some. This repertoire shows 160,000 or so clones, around 88% found once; its top ten account for nearly 2%. Donors likely had unrecorded immune exposures despite being nominally healthy when sampled. CDR1 is LNHDA and CDR2 is SQIVND in the germline V gene (reference sequence). The CDR3 is 15 residues long. Trimming at V came to 3 bases and at J to 2 bases, leaving 4 bases not matched to a gene. This clonotype was obtained from a woman aged 18-29 years in good health and CMV-seronegative. Input material: PBMCs. This chain connects TRBV19 to TRBJ2-1; TRBD1 agrees at 7 bases. The CDR3 DNA is TGTGCCAGTAGTATCGTCAGGGGGACCTACAATGAGCAGTTCTTC. Amino acid sequence: CASSIVRGTYNEQFF.